These T cell receptor beta chains were read from a single sample in a study of OX40 agonist ivuxolimab in advanced cancers. TCRdb's table, derived via immunoSEQ multiplex PCR, lists solely in-frame clones and lacks some. The table has tens of thousands of clones, around nine tenths seen once. Sequenced here: CD4+ or CD8+ T cells sorted from blood, sampled in a trial of the OX40 agonist ivuxolimab. The receptors were gathered from an adult with an advanced solid tumor such as melanoma, head and neck, liver or kidney cancer. Both conserved end residues are part of each CDR3. Fields, in order: clone size, CDR3 length, V gene, D gene, J gene, CDR3 protein, CDR3 DNA. D genes are given only for firm matches. Only part of the rows carry a size: once, few, many, or a class if the clone is expanded.

clone_size: medium-sized; cdr3_length: 12; v_call: TRBV30; d_call: -; j_call: TRBJ1-3; cdr3_aa: CAWKWIGNTIYF; cdr3_nt: TGTGCCTGGAAGTGGATCGGAAACACCATATATTTT
clone_size: -; cdr3_length: 15; v_call: TRBV13; d_call: -; j_call: TRBJ2-7; cdr3_aa: CASSARQSVSWEQYF; cdr3_nt: TGTGCCAGCAGCGCCAGACAGAGTGTCTCGTGGGAGCAGTACTTC
clone_size: -; cdr3_length: 15; v_call: TRBV5-4; d_call: -; j_call: TRBJ2-7; cdr3_aa: CASSLSRVSPYEQYF; cdr3_nt: TGTGCCAGCAGCTTGAGCAGGGTCTCTCCCTACGAGCAGTACTTC
clone_size: -; cdr3_length: 11; v_call: TRBV6-1; d_call: -; j_call: TRBJ2-7; cdr3_aa: CASTTSYEQYF; cdr3_nt: TGTGCCAGCACCACATCCTACGAGCAGTACTTC
clone_size: once; cdr3_length: 15; v_call: TRBV7-6; d_call: -; j_call: TRBJ2-1; cdr3_aa: CASSSRDPDYNEQFF; cdr3_nt: TGTGCCAGCAGCTCCAGGGACCCCGACTACAATGAGCAGTTCTTC
clone_size: -; cdr3_length: 12; v_call: TRBV10-3; d_call: -; j_call: TRBJ1-1; cdr3_aa: CAISAGDTEAFF; cdr3_nt: TGTGCCATCAGTGCAGGGGATACTGAAGCTTTCTTT
clone_size: -; cdr3_length: 10; v_call: TRBV7-2; d_call: -; j_call: TRBJ2-1; cdr3_aa: CASSFNEQFF; cdr3_nt: TGTGCCAGCAGCTTCAATGAGCAGTTCTTC
clone_size: -; cdr3_length: 15; v_call: TRBV27; d_call: TRBD2; j_call: TRBJ2-4; cdr3_aa: CASSEGTSGKNIQYF; cdr3_nt: TGTGCCAGCAGTGAAGGGACTAGCGGGAAAAACATTCAGTACTTC
clone_size: -; cdr3_length: 12; v_call: TRBV25-1; d_call: -; j_call: TRBJ1-2; cdr3_aa: CASSADGHGYTF; cdr3_nt: TGTGCCAGCAGTGCGGACGGCCATGGCTACACCTTC
clone_size: -; cdr3_length: 10; v_call: TRBV29-1; d_call: -; j_call: TRBJ1-2; cdr3_aa: CSVDVYGYTF; cdr3_nt: TGCAGCGTTGATGTCTATGGCTACACCTTC
clone_size: -; cdr3_length: 13; v_call: TRBV7-9; d_call: -; j_call: TRBJ2-1; cdr3_aa: CASSLGAGREQFF; cdr3_nt: TGTGCCAGCAGCTTAGGGGCCGGGCGGGAGCAGTTCTTC
clone_size: -; cdr3_length: 15; v_call: TRBV25-1; d_call: TRBD2; j_call: TRBJ2-3; cdr3_aa: CASGKPGLATDTQYF; cdr3_nt: TGTGCCAGCGGAAAGCCGGGACTAGCGACAGATACGCAGTATTTT
clone_size: -; cdr3_length: 14; v_call: TRBV9; d_call: -; j_call: TRBJ2-7; cdr3_aa: CASSAAGPSYEQYF; cdr3_nt: TGTGCCAGCAGCGCCGCCGGGCCATCCTACGAGCAGTACTTC
clone_size: -; cdr3_length: 13; v_call: TRBV6-4; d_call: -; j_call: TRBJ2-2; cdr3_aa: CASTPPGAGELFF; cdr3_nt: TGTGCCAGCACCCCTCCAGGGGCCGGGGAGCTGTTTTTT
clone_size: -; cdr3_length: 17; v_call: TRBV5-5; d_call: TRBD2; j_call: TRBJ2-2; cdr3_aa: CASSLMVLAGGTGELFF; cdr3_nt: TGTGCCAGCAGCTTGATGGTGCTAGCGGGGGGTACAGGGGAGCTGTTTTTT
clone_size: -; cdr3_length: 15; v_call: TRBV27; d_call: -; j_call: TRBJ2-7; cdr3_aa: CASSFYGTGPYEQYF; cdr3_nt: TGTGCCAGCAGTTTTTACGGGACGGGACCCTACGAGCAGTACTTC
clone_size: -; cdr3_length: 13; v_call: TRBV27; d_call: -; j_call: TRBJ2-1; cdr3_aa: CASSRGQYNEQFF; cdr3_nt: TGTGCCAGCAGTCGAGGGCAGTACAATGAGCAGTTCTTC
clone_size: -; cdr3_length: 15; v_call: TRBV9; d_call: TRBD1; j_call: TRBJ1-2; cdr3_aa: CASSLAGQGLDGYTF; cdr3_nt: TGTGCCAGCAGCTTAGCTGGACAGGGCCTTGATGGCTACACCTTC
clone_size: -; cdr3_length: 16; v_call: TRBV30; d_call: TRBD2; j_call: TRBJ2-3; cdr3_aa: CAWSAGGGGRTDTQYF; cdr3_nt: TGTGCCTGGAGTGCAGGCGGCGGCGGGAGAACAGATACGCAGTATTTT
clone_size: -; cdr3_length: 18; v_call: TRBV7-6; d_call: TRBD1; j_call: TRBJ2-5; cdr3_aa: CASSQGYLGDRAQETQYF; cdr3_nt: TGTGCCAGCAGCCAAGGATATTTAGGGGACAGGGCTCAAGAGACCCAGTACTTC
clone_size: -; cdr3_length: 15; v_call: TRBV10-3; d_call: -; j_call: TRBJ2-6; cdr3_aa: CAISEFHSGANVLTF; cdr3_nt: TGTGCCATCAGTGAATTCCACTCTGGGGCCAACGTCCTGACTTTC
clone_size: -; cdr3_length: 16; v_call: TRBV19; d_call: TRBD1; j_call: TRBJ1-5; cdr3_aa: CASSPTRTGGNQPQHF; cdr3_nt: TGTGCCAGTAGTCCTACGCGGACAGGGGGCAATCAGCCCCAGCATTTT
clone_size: few; cdr3_length: 12; v_call: TRBV4-1; d_call: -; j_call: TRBJ1-1; cdr3_aa: CASSGTSSEAFF; cdr3_nt: TGCGCCAGCAGCGGGACATCTTCTGAAGCTTTCTTT
clone_size: -; cdr3_length: 14; v_call: TRBV4-1; d_call: -; j_call: TRBJ2-1; cdr3_aa: CASSQEPRYNEQFF; cdr3_nt: TGCGCCAGCAGCCAAGAACCCCGTTACAATGAGCAGTTCTTC
clone_size: many; cdr3_length: 16; v_call: TRBV7-9; d_call: -; j_call: TRBJ1-5; cdr3_aa: CASSSATGVSNQPQHF; cdr3_nt: TGTGCCAGCAGCTCAGCGACAGGAGTTAGCAATCAGCCCCAGCATTTT
clone_size: -; cdr3_length: 15; v_call: TRBV7-8; d_call: -; j_call: TRBJ2-3; cdr3_aa: CASSSSVGRTDTQYF; cdr3_nt: TGTGCCAGCAGTTCCTCAGTGGGACGCACAGATACGCAGTATTTT
clone_size: -; cdr3_length: 13; v_call: TRBV7-9; d_call: TRBD1; j_call: TRBJ2-7; cdr3_aa: CASSWDRAYEQYF; cdr3_nt: TGTGCCAGCAGCTGGGACAGAGCCTACGAGCAGTACTTC
clone_size: -; cdr3_length: 12; v_call: TRBV27; d_call: -; j_call: TRBJ2-1; cdr3_aa: CASCHTGNEQFF; cdr3_nt: TGTGCCAGCTGTCATACGGGAAATGAGCAGTTCTTC
clone_size: -; cdr3_length: 14; v_call: TRBV27; d_call: -; j_call: TRBJ2-2; cdr3_aa: CASSFAGNTGELFF; cdr3_nt: TGTGCCAGCAGTTTCGCAGGAAACACCGGGGAGCTGTTTTTT
clone_size: -; cdr3_length: 14; v_call: TRBV28; d_call: TRBD1; j_call: TRBJ2-5; cdr3_aa: CASLGDREQETQYF; cdr3_nt: TGTGCCAGTCTCGGGGACAGGGAGCAAGAGACCCAGTACTTC
clone_size: medium-sized; cdr3_length: 16; v_call: TRBV4-2; d_call: -; j_call: TRBJ1-5; cdr3_aa: CASSARDQGSNQPQHF; cdr3_nt: TGTGCCAGCAGCGCACGAGACCAGGGAAGCAATCAGCCCCAGCATTTT
clone_size: -; cdr3_length: 17; v_call: TRBV7-7; d_call: TRBD1; j_call: TRBJ2-3; cdr3_aa: CASSLGAGTGGTDTQYF; cdr3_nt: TGTGCTAGCAGCTTAGGGGCCGGGACAGGGGGCACAGATACGCAGTATTTT
clone_size: once; cdr3_length: 15; v_call: TRBV4-1; d_call: TRBD2; j_call: TRBJ2-7; cdr3_aa: CASSPGGTGSYEQYF; cdr3_nt: TGCGCCAGCAGCCCGGGGGGGACTGGGTCCTACGAGCAGTACTTC
clone_size: few; cdr3_length: 12; v_call: TRBV7-9; d_call: -; j_call: TRBJ1-5; cdr3_aa: CASSLPVGAQHF; cdr3_nt: TGTGCCAGCAGCCTCCCCGTCGGAGCCCAGCATTTT
clone_size: -; cdr3_length: 20; v_call: TRBV7-8; d_call: -; j_call: TRBJ2-3; cdr3_aa: CASSLGRTTTYQTSTDTQYF; cdr3_nt: TGTGCCAGCAGCTTAGGGCGGACAACCACTTACCAAACTAGCACAGATACGCAGTATTTT
clone_size: -; cdr3_length: 15; v_call: TRBV2; d_call: -; j_call: TRBJ1-2; cdr3_aa: CASSESVRTDYGYTF; cdr3_nt: TGTGCCAGCAGTGAATCTGTTCGGACAGACTATGGCTACACCTTC
clone_size: once; cdr3_length: 15; v_call: TRBV28; d_call: TRBD1; j_call: TRBJ2-5; cdr3_aa: CASRWGQDIEETQYF; cdr3_nt: TGTGCCAGCAGATGGGGACAGGACATCGAAGAGACCCAGTACTTC
clone_size: -; cdr3_length: 15; v_call: TRBV28; d_call: TRBD1; j_call: TRBJ1-3; cdr3_aa: CASRRTGFAGNTIYF; cdr3_nt: TGTGCCAGCCGCAGGACAGGGTTTGCTGGAAACACCATATATTTT
clone_size: -; cdr3_length: 13; v_call: TRBV27; d_call: -; j_call: TRBJ1-2; cdr3_aa: CASSPQRDYGYTF; cdr3_nt: TGTGCCAGCAGTCCCCAGAGAGACTATGGCTACACCTTC